Below are 7 T cell receptor beta chains sequenced from a single sample in a study of T cells after yellow fever vaccination. Using its own MiXCR run on the 5' RACE reads, TCRdb lists one record per CDR3 protein. The sample holds 200,000 to 250,000 distinct CDR3 sequences, 3% to 4% seen once. The material was CD4+ T cells sorted from PBMCs, obtained 10 days after the yellow fever booster vaccination. The receptors come from a man between 18 and 35 years old who received the YFV17D yellow fever vaccine.

This chain uses TRBV15 with TRBJ1-5; the match to TRBD1 covers 11 bases. Germline CDR1 is LNHNV and CDR2 is YYDKDF (reference sequence). This CDR3 has 16 residues. V was pared by 1 base and J by 9 bases, with 8 bases of the junction left unmatched. The CDR3 DNA reads as TGTGCCACCAGCAGAGCCGGGACAGGGGGTAATTCGCCCCAGCATTTT. It is translated as CATSRAGTGGNSPQHF. Together with reference TRBV15 and TRBJ1-5, the CDR3 gives the full variable domain: DAMVIQNPRYQVTQFGKPVTLSCSQTLNHNVMYWYQQKSSQAPKLLFHYYDKDFNNEADTPDNFQSRRPNTSFCFLDIRSPGLGDTAMYLCATSRAGTGGNSPQHFGDGTRLSIL.

The chain uses TRBV12-3 or TRBV12-4 and TRBJ1-6; D is uncertain. The CDR3 sequence is 15 residues long. Trimming removed 0 bases at V and 5 bases at J, with 8 bases between. The CDR3: CASSLALGHNSPLHF. CDR3 DNA sequence: TGTGCCAGCAGTTTAGCGCTCGGGCATAATTCACCCCTCCACTTT.

This clonotype was detected a few times. The V gene is TRBV5-5, the J gene TRBJ2-4; tentatively, D is TRBD1 (7 bases). The V gene lost 4 bases and the J gene lost 8 bases, with 13 bases spanning the gap. This CDR3 region has 13 residues. The V gene's germline CDR1 is SGHKS and CDR2 YYEKEE (reference sequence). CDR3 sequence: CASSLRGTDIQYF. The CDR3 DNA reads as TGTGCCAGCAGCCTACGGGGGACAGACATTCAGTACTTC.

This clonotype was observed a handful of times. The V gene is TRBV20-1, the J gene TRBJ2-3; D uncertain. Trimming pared 6 bases from V and 6 bases from J, leaving 10 bases between. This CDR3 contains 11 residues. Germline V lookup: CDR1 DFQATT, CDR2 SNEGSKA (reference sequence). The CDR3 spells CSAGRRDTQYF. The DNA of the CDR3 is TGCAGTGCGGGCCGTCGGGATACGCAGTATTTT.

This clonotype appeared a few times. This chain joins TRBV6-6 and TRBJ2-7; D unresolved. There are 14 residues in the CDR3. Germline V gene sequence: CDR1 MNHNY, CDR2 SVGAGI (reference sequence). The ends were cut back, 4 bases at V and 5 bases at J, with 15 bases in the middle. The CDR3 bases are TGTGCCAGCAGTTCCCCCGTGAGGCCGCACGAGCAGTACTTC. It yields the protein CASSSPVRPHEQYF.

This clonotype showed up many times. The genes are TRBV5-1 and TRBJ1-2; 7 bases line up with TRBD1. This CDR3 comprises 12 residues. Trimming at V came to 5 bases and at J to 4 bases, leaving 2 bases not matched to a gene. Germline loops: CDR1 SGHRS, CDR2 YFSETQ. The CDR3 DNA follows: TGCGCCAGCAGGGGGGACAGCTATGGCTACACCTTC. This sequence encodes CASRGDSYGYTF.

This clonotype was observed at least ten times. The chain is built from TRBV10-2 and TRBJ2-3; possibly TRBD2 for D (6 bases). Trimming shortened V by 10 bases and J by 2 bases, and 19 bases separated the two germline ends. The CDR3 extends over 15 amino acids. The germline CDR1 and CDR2 sequences are WSHSY and SAAADI. The DNA for the CDR3 is TGCGCCACTTGGGAGGCAGGGAGTTACACAGATACGCAGTATTTT. Translation: CATWEAGSYTDTQYF.